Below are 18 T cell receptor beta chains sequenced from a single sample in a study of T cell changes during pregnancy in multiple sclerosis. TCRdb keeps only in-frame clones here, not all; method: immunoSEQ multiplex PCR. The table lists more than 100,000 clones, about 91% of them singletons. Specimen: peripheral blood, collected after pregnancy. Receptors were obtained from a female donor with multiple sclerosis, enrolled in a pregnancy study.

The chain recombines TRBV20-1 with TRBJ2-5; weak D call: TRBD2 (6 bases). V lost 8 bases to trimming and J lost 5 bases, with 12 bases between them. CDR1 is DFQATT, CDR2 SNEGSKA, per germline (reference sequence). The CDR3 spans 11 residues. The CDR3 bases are TGCAGTCTACTTCGGGGGGAGACCCAGTACTTC. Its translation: CSLLRGETQYF.

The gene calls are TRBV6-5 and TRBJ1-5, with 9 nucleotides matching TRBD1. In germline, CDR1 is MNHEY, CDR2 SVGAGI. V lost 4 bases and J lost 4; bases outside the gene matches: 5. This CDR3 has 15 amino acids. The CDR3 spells CASSSTGGRNQPQHF. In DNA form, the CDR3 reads TGTGCCAGCAGTTCAACAGGGGGCCGTAATCAGCCCCAGCATTTT.

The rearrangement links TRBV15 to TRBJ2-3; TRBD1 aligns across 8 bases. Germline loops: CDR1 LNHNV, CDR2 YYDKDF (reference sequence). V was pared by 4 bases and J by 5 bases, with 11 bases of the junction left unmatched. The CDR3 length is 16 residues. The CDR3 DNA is TGTGCCACCAGCAACGATCGCGGACAGGGTAGAGATACGCAGTATTTT. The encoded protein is CATSNDRGQGRDTQYF. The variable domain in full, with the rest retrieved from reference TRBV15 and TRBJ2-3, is DAMVIQNPRYQVTQFGKPVTLSCSQTLNHNVMYWYQQKSSQAPKLLFHYYDKDFNNEADTPDNFQSRRPNTSFCFLDIRSPGLGDTAMYLCATSNDRGQGRDTQYFGPGTRLTVL.

CDR3 in amino acids: CATTGISYEQYF. For the CDR3, the DNA is TGTGCCACCACAGGTATATCCTACGAGCAGTACTTC. The rearrangement joins TRBV6-1 to TRBJ2-7, with a tentative D call TRBD1 (5 bases). V dropped 10 bases and J dropped 1 base, with 11 bases sitting between them. CDR3 size: 12 residues. Germline CDR1 reads MNHNS; CDR2 reads SASEGT.

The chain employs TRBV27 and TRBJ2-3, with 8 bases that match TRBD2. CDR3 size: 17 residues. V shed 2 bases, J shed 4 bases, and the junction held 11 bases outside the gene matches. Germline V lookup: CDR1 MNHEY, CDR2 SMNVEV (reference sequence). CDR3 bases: TGTGCCAGCAGTTTAAGGGTGGGGGCGGGAGGATCAGATACGCAGTATTTT. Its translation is CASSLRVGAGGSDTQYF.

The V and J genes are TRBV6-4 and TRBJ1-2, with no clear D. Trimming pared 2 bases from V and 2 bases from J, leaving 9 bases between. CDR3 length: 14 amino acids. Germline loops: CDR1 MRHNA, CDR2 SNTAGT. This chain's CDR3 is CASSDNMRNYGYTF. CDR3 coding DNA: TGTGCCAGCAGTGACAACATGCGGAACTATGGCTACACCTTC.

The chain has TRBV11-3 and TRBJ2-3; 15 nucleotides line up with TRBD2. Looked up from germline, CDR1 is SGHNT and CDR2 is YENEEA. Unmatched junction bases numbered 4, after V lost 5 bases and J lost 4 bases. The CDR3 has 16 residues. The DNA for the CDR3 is TGTGCCAGCAGCGCCGGACTAGCGGGAGGGCCAGATACGCAGTATTTT. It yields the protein CASSAGLAGGPDTQYF. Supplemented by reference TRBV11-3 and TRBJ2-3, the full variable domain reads EAGVVQSPRYKIIEKKQPVAFWCNPISGHNTLYWYLQNLGQGPELLIRYENEEAVDDSQLPKDRFSAERLKGVDSTLKIQPAELGDSAVYLCASSAGLAGGPDTQYFGPGTRLTVL.

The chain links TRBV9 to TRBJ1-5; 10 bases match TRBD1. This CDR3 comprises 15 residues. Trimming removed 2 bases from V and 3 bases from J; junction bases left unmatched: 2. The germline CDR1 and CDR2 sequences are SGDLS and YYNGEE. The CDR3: CASSVGTGANQPQHF. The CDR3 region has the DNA TGTGCCAGCAGCGTCGGGACAGGGGCCAATCAGCCCCAGCATTTT.

CDR3 protein: CASSLGQATEAFF. In DNA form, the CDR3 reads TGTGCCAGCTCACTTGGACAGGCCACTGAAGCTTTCTTT. The V gene is TRBV18, the J gene TRBJ1-1; 7 bases are shared with TRBD1. The V and J ends lost 4 bases and 4 bases, in that order; junction bases with no gene match: 3. The CDR3 extends over 13 amino acids. Germline values: CDR1 KGHSH, CDR2 LQKENI.

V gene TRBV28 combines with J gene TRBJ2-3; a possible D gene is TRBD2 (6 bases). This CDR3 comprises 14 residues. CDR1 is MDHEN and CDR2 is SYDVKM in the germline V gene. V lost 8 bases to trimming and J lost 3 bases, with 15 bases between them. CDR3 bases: TGTGCCAGCTACCGCCCGGGGAGGACAGATACGCAGTATTTT. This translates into CASYRPGRTDTQYF.

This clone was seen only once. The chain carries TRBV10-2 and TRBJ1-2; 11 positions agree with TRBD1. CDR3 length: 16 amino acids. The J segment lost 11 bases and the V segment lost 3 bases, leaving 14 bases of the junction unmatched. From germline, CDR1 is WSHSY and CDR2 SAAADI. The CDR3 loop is CASSDPGTGGQSPYTF. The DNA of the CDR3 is TGCGCCAGCAGTGATCCCGGGACAGGGGGTCAAAGTCCTTACACCTTC.

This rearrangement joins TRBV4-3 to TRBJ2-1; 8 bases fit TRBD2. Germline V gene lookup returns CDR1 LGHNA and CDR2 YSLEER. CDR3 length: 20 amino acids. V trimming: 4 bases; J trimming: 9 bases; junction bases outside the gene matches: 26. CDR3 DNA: TGCGCCAGCAGCCGAGGGGGACCGGGAGCGACCCATTCCGGGGGGGGTGAGCAGTTCTTC. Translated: CASSRGGPGATHSGGGEQFF.

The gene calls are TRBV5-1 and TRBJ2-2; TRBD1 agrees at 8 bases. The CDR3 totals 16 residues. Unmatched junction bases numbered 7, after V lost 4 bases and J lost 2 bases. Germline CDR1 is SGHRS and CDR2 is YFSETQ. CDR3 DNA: TGCGCCAGCAGCCCGGGACAGGAGTTAAACACCGGGGAGCTGTTTTTT. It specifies CASSPGQELNTGELFF. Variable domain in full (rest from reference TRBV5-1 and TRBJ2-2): KAGVTQTPRYLIKTRGQQVTLSCSPISGHRSVSWYQQTPGQGLQFLFEYFSETQRNKGNFPGRFSGRQFSNSRSEMNVSTLELGDSALYLCASSPGQELNTGELFFGEGSRLTVL.

CDR3: CAVANWAEGTDTQYF. The CDR3 nucleotides read TGTGCCGTCGCCAATTGGGCGGAGGGGACAGATACGCAGTATTTT. The rearrangement joins TRBV28 to TRBJ2-3, with D maybe TRBD2 (6 bases). The germline CDR1 and CDR2 sequences are MDHEN and SYDVKM. The ends were cut back, 11 bases at V and 3 bases at J, with 21 bases in the middle. CDR3 length: 15 residues.

The CDR3 loop reads CASRRDRNYGYTF. CDR3 nucleotides: TGCGCCAGCAGACGAGACAGGAACTATGGCTACACCTTC. This chain connects TRBV4-1 to TRBJ1-2, with a weak D call TRBD1 (6 bases). V was shortened by 6 bases and J by 2 bases, with 10 bases between the two germline ends. This CDR3 is built from 13 residues. CDR1 and CDR2 from the germline V gene are MGHRA and YSYEKL.

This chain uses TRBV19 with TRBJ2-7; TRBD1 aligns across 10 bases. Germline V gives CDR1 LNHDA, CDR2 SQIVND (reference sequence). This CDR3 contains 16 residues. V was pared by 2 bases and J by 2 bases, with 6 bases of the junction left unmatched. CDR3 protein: CASSILPGTGAYEQYF. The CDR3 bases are TGTGCCAGTAGTATACTTCCGGGGACAGGGGCCTACGAGCAGTACTTC.

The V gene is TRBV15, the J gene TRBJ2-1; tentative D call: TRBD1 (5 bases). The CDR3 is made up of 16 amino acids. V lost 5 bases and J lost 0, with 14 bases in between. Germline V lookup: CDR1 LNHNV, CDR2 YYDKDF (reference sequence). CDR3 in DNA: TGTGCCACCAGCCGGCGGACACTGAGCTCCTACAATGAGCAGTTCTTC. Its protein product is CATSRRTLSSYNEQFF.

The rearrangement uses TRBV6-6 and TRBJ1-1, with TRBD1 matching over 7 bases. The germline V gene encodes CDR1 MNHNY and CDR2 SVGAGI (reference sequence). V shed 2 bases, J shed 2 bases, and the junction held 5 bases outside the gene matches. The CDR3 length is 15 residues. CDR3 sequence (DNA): TGTGCCAGCAGTTACCGACAGGGCACTAACACTGAAGCTTTCTTT. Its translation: CASSYRQGTNTEAFF.